The clone carrying this T cell receptor (beta chain) was seen more than once but under ten times. The target antigen is unknown. This record comes from a study of cytomegalovirus exposure and HLA in healthy donors. PCR used 60 Vbeta primers and 13 Jbeta primers. Sequencing was performed with immunoSEQ multiplex PCR; in TCRdb, only in-frame clones are kept and a portion is missing. The table includes roughly 150,000 clones, around 84% detected once. The CDR3 is 13 amino acids. Germline lookup yields CDR1 MNHNY and CDR2 SVGAGI (reference sequence). The V and J ends lost 6 bases and 0 bases respectively, with 9 bases between them. Study results and limitations: Available immune exposure information covered CMV serostatus only. In an earlier analysis, productive rearrangement rates for most beta V segments clustered near 87% or 30%.

This receptor was taken from a male donor in good health and CMV-seropositive. This chain connects TRBV6-6 to TRBJ2-7; no clear D gene. The sequencing input was PBMCs. CDR3 coding DNA: TGTGCCAGCAGGGAGAGTCCCTCCTACGAGCAGTACTTC. It translates to CASRESPSYEQYF.